A single sample gave rise to the 5 T cell receptor beta chains below, sequenced in a study of cytomegalovirus exposure and HLA in healthy donors. Use of 60 Vbeta and 13 Jbeta primers characterized the PCR. TCRdb's table, derived via immunoSEQ multiplex PCR, lists solely in-frame clones and lacks some. The sample carries approximately 130,000 clones, 82% recorded once. Sequencing was carried out using PBMCs. These receptors were taken from a boy aged 2 to 10 in good health and CMV-seronegative.

The J gene is TRBJ2-1, the V gene TRBV5-1; TRBD2 aligns across 8 bases. The CDR3 runs to 15 residues. Losses at the gene ends were 1 base for V and 5 bases for J; bases not matched to a gene: 5. CDR1 is SGHRS, CDR2 YFSETQ, per germline. Here the CDR3 reads CASSLFGTRDNEQFF. In DNA form, the CDR3 reads TGCGCCAGCAGCTTGTTTGGGACTAGAGACAATGAGCAGTTCTTC.

This clone was seen a handful of times. The rearrangement uses TRBV2 and TRBJ1-3; 7 bases line up with TRBD1. The germline V gene encodes CDR1 SNHLY and CDR2 FYNNEI. J lost 2 bases, V lost 6 bases, and 7 bases had no gene match. CDR3 length: 15 residues. The CDR3 sequence: CASSAGQITGNTIYF. The CDR3 region has the DNA TGTGCCAGCAGCGCGGGACAGATAACTGGAAACACCATATATTTT.

The chain has TRBV4-3 and TRBJ2-5; D might be TRBD2 (6 bases). CDR3 length: 18 residues. Germline V gene sequence: CDR1 LGHNA, CDR2 YSLEER. V was trimmed by 0 bases and J by 5 bases, leaving 22 bases between them. Here the CDR3 reads CASSQDTGERVWGETQYF. DNA of the CDR3: TGCGCCAGCAGCCAAGATACGGGGGAGCGGGTGTGGGGCGAGACCCAGTACTTC.

The chain couples TRBV27 to TRBJ1-2; D is possibly TRBD1 (5 bases). CDR3 size: 16 residues. Germline CDR1 and CDR2: MNHEY and SMNVEV (reference sequence). V shed 0 bases and J shed 4 bases, with 15 bases lying between them. The CDR3 region has the DNA TGTGCCAGCAGTTTATCATGGCAGGGTGGGCTCTATGGCTACACCTTC. Its protein is CASSLSWQGGLYGYTF.

This clone was seen a single time. This chain connects TRBV4-2 to TRBJ2-7, with 9 bases fitting TRBD1. The CDR3 consists of 17 residues. The V gene end was trimmed by 0 bases and the J gene end by 7 bases; junction bases not matched to a gene: 13. Germline V lookup: CDR1 LGHNA, CDR2 YNFKEQ. As DNA, the CDR3 is TGTGCCAGCAGCCAAGATGGGTCCGGACAGGGGTCTGAGGAGCAGTACTTC. Amino acids: CASSQDGSGQGSEEQYF.